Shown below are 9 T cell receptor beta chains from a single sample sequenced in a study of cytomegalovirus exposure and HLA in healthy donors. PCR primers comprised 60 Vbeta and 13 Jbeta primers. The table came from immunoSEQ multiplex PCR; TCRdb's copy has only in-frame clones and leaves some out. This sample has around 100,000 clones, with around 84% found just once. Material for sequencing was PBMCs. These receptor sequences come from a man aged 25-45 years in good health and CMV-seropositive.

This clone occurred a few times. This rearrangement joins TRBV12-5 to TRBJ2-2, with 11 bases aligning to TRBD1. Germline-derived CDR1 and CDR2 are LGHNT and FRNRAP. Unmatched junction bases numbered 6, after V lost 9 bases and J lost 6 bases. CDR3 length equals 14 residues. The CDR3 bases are TGTGCTAGCGCTGGACAGGGGGCGCCCGGGGAGCTGTTTTTT. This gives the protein CASAGQGAPGELFF.

As DNA, the CDR3 is TGTGCCAGCAGTTTCGCGGGCGGGGCCCAAGAGACCCAGTACTTC. It specifies CASSFAGGAQETQYF. The chain has TRBV28 and TRBJ2-5; a possible D gene is TRBD2 (6 bases). The V and J ends lost 3 bases and 1 base respectively, with 12 bases between them. This CDR3 has 15 residues. Germline V gene lookup returns CDR1 MDHEN and CDR2 SYDVKM.

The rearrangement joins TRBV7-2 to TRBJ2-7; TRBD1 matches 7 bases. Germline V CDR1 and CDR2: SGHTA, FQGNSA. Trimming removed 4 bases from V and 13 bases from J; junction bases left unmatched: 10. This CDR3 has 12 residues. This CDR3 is CASSSTDRAKYF. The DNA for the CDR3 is TGTGCCAGCAGCTCGACCGACAGGGCTAAATACTTC.

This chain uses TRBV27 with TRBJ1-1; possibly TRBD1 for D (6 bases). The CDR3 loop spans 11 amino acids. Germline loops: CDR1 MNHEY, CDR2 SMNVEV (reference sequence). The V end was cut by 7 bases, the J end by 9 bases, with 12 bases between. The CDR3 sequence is CASNRTAKAFF. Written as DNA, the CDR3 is TGTGCCAGCAACAGGACAGCGAAAGCTTTCTTT.

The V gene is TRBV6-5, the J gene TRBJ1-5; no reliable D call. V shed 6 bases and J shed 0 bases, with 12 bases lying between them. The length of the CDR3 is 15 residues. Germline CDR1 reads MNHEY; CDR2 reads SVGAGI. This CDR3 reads CASRNSYHSNQPQHF. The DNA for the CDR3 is TGTGCCAGCAGAAACAGCTACCATAGCAATCAGCCCCAGCATTTT.

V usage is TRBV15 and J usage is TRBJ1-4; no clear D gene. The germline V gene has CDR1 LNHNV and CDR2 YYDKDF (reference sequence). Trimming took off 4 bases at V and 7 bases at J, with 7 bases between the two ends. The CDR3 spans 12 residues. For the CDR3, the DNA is TGTGCCACCAGCAACATCGCTGAAAAACTGTTTTTT. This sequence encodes CATSNIAEKLFF.

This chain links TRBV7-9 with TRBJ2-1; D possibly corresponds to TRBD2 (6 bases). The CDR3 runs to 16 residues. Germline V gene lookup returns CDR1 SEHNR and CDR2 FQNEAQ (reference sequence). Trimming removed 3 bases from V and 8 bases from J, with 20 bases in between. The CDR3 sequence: CASSLGWRGPRDEQFF. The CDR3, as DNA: TGTGCCAGCAGCTTGGGGTGGAGGGGTCCGCGCGATGAGCAGTTCTTC.

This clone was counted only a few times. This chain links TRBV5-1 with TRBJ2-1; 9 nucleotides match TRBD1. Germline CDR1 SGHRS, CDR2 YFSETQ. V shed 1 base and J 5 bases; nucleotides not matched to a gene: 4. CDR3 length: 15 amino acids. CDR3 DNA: TGCGCCAGCAGCTTGTTACAGGGGGCGAACAATGAGCAGTTCTTC. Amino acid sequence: CASSLLQGANNEQFF. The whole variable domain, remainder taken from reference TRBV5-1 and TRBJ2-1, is KAGVTQTPRYLIKTRGQQVTLSCSPISGHRSVSWYQQTPGQGLQFLFEYFSETQRNKGNFPGRFSGRQFSNSRSEMNVSTLELGDSALYLCASSLLQGANNEQFFGPGTRLTVL.

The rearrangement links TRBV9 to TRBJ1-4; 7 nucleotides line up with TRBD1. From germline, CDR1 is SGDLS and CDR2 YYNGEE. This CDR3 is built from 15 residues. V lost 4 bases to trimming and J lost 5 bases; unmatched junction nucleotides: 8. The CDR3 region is CASSFTTGWNEKLFF. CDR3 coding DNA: TGTGCCAGCAGCTTTACGACAGGGTGGAATGAAAAACTGTTTTTT.